What follows are 28 T cell receptor beta chains derived from one specimen sequenced in a study of T cell clonality in common variable immunodeficiency. The study's findings and limits: In common variable immunodeficiency, TCR beta chains reportedly carried fewer deletions and N-nucleotide insertions.

For these TCRs, the target antigens are not known. Using immunoSEQ multiplex PCR, the repertoire was profiled, and TCRdb retains in-frame clones only, with some absent. The sample presents 30,000 to 40,000 clones, none singletons. The sample taken for sequencing was peripheral blood mononuclear cells. The receptors originated from a human donor with common variable immunodeficiency.

The sample holds a few counts of this clone. Coverage ceases 3 residues before the CDR3 finishes, and the germline J gene fills in the end. V and J are TRBV11-2 and TRBJ1-4; tentative D call: TRBD1 (5 bases). V dropped 5 bases and J dropped 4 bases, with 11 bases sitting between them. Per germline, CDR1 SGHAT and CDR2 FQNNGV. This CDR3 is 14 amino acids long. Incomplete CDR3 DNA: TGTGCCAGCAGCAAGGGGCGGAGTAATGAAAAA. Residues: CASSKGRSNEK. The full CDR3 sequence reads CASSKGRSNEKLFF.

This clone occurred many times. The DNA ends 3 residues before the CDR3 does, and the rest of the CDR3 is filled in from the germline J gene. The identical CDR3 is also encoded by other nucleotide sequences in the sample. J is TRBJ1-3 and V is TRBV10-3; no definite D call. Germline V gene data show CDR1 as ENHRY and CDR2 as SYGVKD. V was clipped by 3 bases and J by 1 base, with 7 bases between them. The CDR3 has 14 residues. Incomplete CDR3 DNA: TGTGCCATCAGTGACAGAAGTTCTGGAAACACC. Its protein is CAISDRSSGNT. The full CDR3 protein reads CAISDRSSGNTIYF.

There are many counts of this clone. The covered CDR3 bases are TGTGCCAGCAGCCCCCTAGCGGGGGGCCAGAAAAATGAG. It is translated as CASSPLAGGQKNE. The whole CDR3 reads CASSPLAGGQKNEQFF. This chain links TRBV7-3 with TRBJ2-1, with 11 bases lining up with TRBD2. The read finishes 3 residues shy of the CDR3 end, and the germline J gene is used to complete it. CDR1 and CDR2 (germline): SGHTA, FQGTGA. The CDR3 has 16 amino acids. Losses at the gene ends were 5 bases for V and 7 bases for J; bases not matched to a gene: 10.

This clone occurred many times. The read ends 3 residues early relative to the CDR3; the germline J gene fills the gap. V and J are TRBV5-1 and TRBJ2-3, with D maybe TRBD2 (6 bases). This CDR3 is built from 14 residues. The germline V gene has CDR1 SGHRS and CDR2 YFSETQ. V was clipped by 0 bases and J by 7 bases, with 12 bases between them. The CDR3 is CASSLVAEDNTQYF. CDR3 DNA (partial): TGCGCCAGCAGCTTGGTAGCGGAGGACAATACG.

CDR3 amino acids: CSARDQGGGTDTQYF. Partial CDR3 DNA: TGCAGTGCTAGAGATCAAGGGGGGGGCACAGATACG. This rearrangement joins TRBV20-1 to TRBJ2-3; tentatively, D is TRBD2 (7 bases). The read is 3 residues too short to cover the CDR3 end, so that end is filled in from the germline J gene. Trimming took 0 bases from V and 1 from J, leaving 11 bases between them. CDR3 length: 15 amino acids. Looked up from germline, CDR1 is DFQATT and CDR2 is SNEGSKA (reference sequence).

This clone was observed a few times. The read gets to within 3 residues of the CDR3 end, and the germline J gene fills in the rest. J is TRBJ2-5 and V is TRBV5-1, with D perhaps matching TRBD2 (6 bases). The length of the CDR3 is 14 residues. Germline V CDR1 and CDR2: SGHRS, YFSETQ. V was shortened by 4 bases and J by 0 bases, with 10 bases between the two germline ends. The sequenced part of the CDR3 DNA is TGCGCCAGCAGCATTAGCGGAAACCAAGAGACC. Protein sequence: CASSISGNQET. The whole CDR3 protein reads CASSISGNQETQYF. Full variable domain (outside the CDR3, taken from reference TRBV5-1 and TRBJ2-5): KAGVTQTPRYLIKTRGQQVTLSCSPISGHRSVSWYQQTPGQGLQFLFEYFSETQRNKGNFPGRFSGRQFSNSRSEMNVSTLELGDSALYLCASSISGNQETQYFGPGTRLLVL.

This clone was recorded many times. The read finishes 3 residues shy of the CDR3 end, and the germline J gene is used to complete it. The gene calls are TRBV14 and TRBJ2-5; 10 nucleotides agree with TRBD2. After removal of 0 bases from V and 0 bases from J, the junction contained 10 bases not matched to a gene. The CDR3 runs 19 residues. Germline V CDR1 and CDR2: SGHDN, FVKESK. CDR3 in amino acids: CASSQDWILAGVHQETQYF. The sequenced CDR3 bases are TGTGCCAGCAGCCAAGATTGGATTCTAGCGGGGGTACACCAAGAGACC.

The sample holds many counts of this clone. The CDR3 end falls 3 residues outside the read, so it is completed with the germline J gene. The chain links TRBV2 to TRBJ1-3, with D unresolved. The germline V gene encodes CDR1 SNHLY and CDR2 FYNNEI. The V gene lost 4 bases and the J gene lost 2 bases, with 12 bases spanning the gap. This CDR3 is 15 amino acids long. CDR3 DNA, as far as it was read: TGTGCCAGCAGTGCTCTACGCGGAACTGGAAACACC. Translation gives CASSALRGTGNT. The whole CDR3 reads CASSALRGTGNTIYF.

With regard to this clone: The read ends 3 residues before the CDR3 terminus; that terminus is restored from the germline J gene. This chain joins TRBV7-8 and TRBJ1-5; 7 bases match TRBD1. Losses at the gene ends were 3 bases for V and 4 bases for J; bases not matched to a gene: 6. Germline-derived CDR1 and CDR2 are SGHVS and FQNEAQ. The CDR3 spans 15 residues. CDR3 region: CASSLGSDRNQPQHF. The sequenced CDR3 bases are TGTGCCAGCAGCTTGGGATCGGACAGGAATCAGCCC.

This clone was recorded a few times. The CDR3 end falls 3 residues outside the read, so it is completed with the germline J gene. The chain has TRBV18 and TRBJ1-6; TRBD1 aligns across 9 bases. This CDR3 has 16 amino acids. Trimming at V came to 5 bases and at J to 9 bases, leaving 11 bases not matched to a gene. Germline-derived CDR1 and CDR2 are KGHSH and LQKENI. CDR3 sequence: CASSATGGPIGSPLHF. The covered CDR3 bases are TGTGCCAGCTCAGCGACAGGGGGTCCTATAGGTTCACCC.

Many counts were recorded for this clone. Sequencing ends 3 residues short of the CDR3 end; the germline J gene provides the rest. V gene TRBV12-3 or TRBV12-4 combines with J gene TRBJ2-3, with D possibly matching TRBD1 (5 bases). V shed 10 bases and J shed 7 bases, with 12 bases lying between them. The CDR3 is 11 residues long. CDR3 sequence reads: CATLGAYTQYF. The covered CDR3 bases are TGTGCCACCCTAGGGGCCTATACG.

The table lists this clone with many counts. CDR3 bases read: TGTGCCAGCAGTGAGGTTGAGGGGGATTCTAACACTGAA. Translated: CASSEVEGDSNTE. From start to end, the CDR3 is CASSEVEGDSNTEAFF. The rearrangement joins TRBV2 to TRBJ1-1; possibly TRBD1 for D (6 bases). The read falls 3 residues short of the CDR3 end, and the missing part is taken from the germline J gene. CDR3 length: 16 residues. With 3 bases removed from V and 2 bases from J, the gap between germline ends came to 16 bases. Germline assignment: CDR1 SNHLY and CDR2 FYNNEI.

This clone was picked up many times. The read finishes 3 residues shy of the CDR3 end, and the germline J gene is used to complete it. The gene calls are TRBV7-2 and TRBJ1-2; TRBD1 matches at 7 bases. Trimming at V came to 7 bases and at J to 4 bases, leaving 9 bases not matched to a gene. The CDR3 loop spans 14 amino acids. Germline lookup yields CDR1 SGHTA and CDR2 FQGNSA. Partial CDR3 DNA: TGTGCCAGCACTCGTGGTTGGACAGGCTATGGC. Translated: CASTRGWTGYG. The complete CDR3 protein is CASTRGWTGYGYTF.

This clone was recorded many times. The CDR3 end falls 3 residues outside the read, so it is completed with the germline J gene. The chain is built from TRBV20-1 and TRBJ1-2; D remains ambiguous. Germline CDR1 reads DFQATT; CDR2 reads SNEGSKA (reference sequence). This CDR3 contains 12 residues. CDR3 sequence: CSARDKGNGYTF. The CDR3 DNA, read in part, is TGCAGTGCTAGAGATAAAGGCAACGGC.

This clone was recorded many times. The sequence runs out 3 residues before the end of the CDR3; the remainder is reconstructed from the germline J gene. The chain uses TRBV18 and TRBJ2-1; D could derive from TRBD1 or TRBD2 (6 bases each). Trimming pared 3 bases from V and 4 bases from J, leaving 10 bases between. Germline loops: CDR1 KGHSH, CDR2 LQKENI. This CDR3 spans 14 amino acids. The sequenced CDR3 bases are TGTGCCAGCTCACCCGGAGGGGGTTACAATGAG. Amino acids: CASSPGGGYNE. In full, the CDR3 reads CASSPGGGYNEQFF.

This clone was counted at least ten times. The read finishes 3 residues shy of the CDR3 end, and the germline J gene is used to complete it. This chain connects TRBV6-1 to TRBJ1-6; TRBD1 might be the D (5 bases). Between the trimmed V and J ends, which lost 0 bases and 8 bases, there was a span of 14 bases. From germline, CDR1 is MNHNS and CDR2 SASEGT. The length of the CDR3 is 16 residues. The CDR3: CASSEARGGADSPLHF. The CDR3 bases that were read are TGTGCCAGCAGTGAAGCGAGGGGAGGGGCCGATTCACCC.

This clone occurred a few times. With the read ending 3 residues before the CDR3 end, the germline J gene is used to fill in that end. The V gene is TRBV5-1, the J gene TRBJ2-5; D unclear. Per germline, CDR1 SGHRS and CDR2 YFSETQ. The CDR3 totals 15 residues. V was shortened by 3 bases and J by 5 bases, with 17 bases between the two germline ends. The part of the CDR3 DNA that was read is TGCGCCAGCAGCTCAGACTGGTGGGTGTGGGAGACC. This encodes CASSSDWWVWET. The complete CDR3 sequence is CASSSDWWVWETQYF.

This clone was observed many times. Read sequence stops 3 residues before the CDR3 end, and the germline J gene provides the missing end. Additional DNA sequences in this sample encode the identical CDR3. V is TRBV30 and J is TRBJ2-1, with TRBD2 matching 11 bases. The CDR3 length is 18 residues. V shed 0 bases and J 8 bases; nucleotides not matched to a gene: 15. CDR1 is GTSNPN, CDR2 SVGIG, per germline (reference sequence). The CDR3 reads CAWSVRGWGSGGGDEQFF. CDR3 DNA (partial): TGTGCCTGGAGTGTACGGGGGTGGGGTAGCGGGGGGGGTGATGAG. The entire variable domain, with the rest obtained from reference TRBV30 and TRBJ2-1, is as follows: SQTIHQWPATLVQPVGSPLSLECTVEGTSNPNLYWYRQAAGRGLQLLFYSVGIGQISSEVPQNLSASRPQDRQFILSSKKLLLSDSGFYLCAWSVRGWGSGGGDEQFFGPGTRLTVL.

This clone was seen at least ten times. CDR3 sequence: CASRTSGGAKTQYF. The CDR3 bases that were read are TGTGCCAGCAGGACTAGCGGGGGGGCTAAGACC. The chain is built from TRBV11-2 and TRBJ2-5; 14 bases are shared with TRBD2. The sequenced fragment ends 3 residues before the CDR3 boundary, so the rest is inferred from the germline J gene. V was pared by 6 bases and J by 6 bases, with 3 bases of the junction left unmatched. CDR3 length: 14 amino acids. CDR1 is SGHAT and CDR2 is FQNNGV in the germline V gene.

This clone was found many times. From the germline J gene comes the end of the CDR3, since the read stops 3 residues before it. This chain links TRBV18 with TRBJ1-2; TRBD1 aligns across 10 bases. Germline trimming cut 3 bases from V and 6 bases from J; bases unmatched to any gene: 7. The CDR3 sequence is 15 residues long. Germline CDR1 and CDR2: KGHSH and LQKENI. The CDR3: CASSPTGQGRNGYTF. CDR3 DNA, as far as it was read: TGTGCCAGCTCACCCACGGGACAGGGGAGAAATGGC.

The part of the CDR3 DNA that was read is TGTGCCTTCGGACAGGGGCGTCGGGATACG. Its protein product is CAFGQGRRDT. In full, the CDR3 reads CAFGQGRRDTQYF. The chain combines TRBV30 with TRBJ2-3; TRBD1 aligns across 9 bases. The read gets to within 3 residues of the CDR3 end, and the germline J gene fills in the rest. J lost 6 bases, V lost 7 bases, and 8 bases had no gene match. Germline assignment: CDR1 GTSNPN and CDR2 SVGIG (reference sequence). The CDR3 sequence is 13 residues long.

This clone turned up a few times. The read comes to an end 3 residues before the CDR3 does, leaving the germline J gene to fill in the end. The gene calls are TRBV2 and TRBJ2-1; 7 bases map to TRBD2. Germline lookup yields CDR1 SNHLY and CDR2 FYNNEI. After removal of 4 bases from V and 6 bases from J, the junction contained 6 bases not matched to a gene. The CDR3 runs to 14 residues. The CDR3 protein is CASSGQASGNEQFF. The covered CDR3 bases are TGTGCCAGCAGTGGGCAGGCTAGCGGCAATGAG.

A note on this clone: Coverage ceases 3 residues before the CDR3 finishes, and the germline J gene fills in the end. J is TRBJ1-4 and V is TRBV7-6; D possibly corresponds to TRBD1 (5 bases). Germline V gene lookup returns CDR1 SGHVS and CDR2 FNYEAQ. Trimming took 4 bases from V and 8 from J, leaving 23 bases between them. CDR3 length: 17 residues. Incomplete CDR3 DNA: TGTGCCAGCAGCTCCTCTCAAGGGGCGCTACGAAAGGAAAAA. Translating it yields CASSSSQGALRKEK. The entire CDR3 protein reads CASSSSQGALRKEKLFF. Based on the CDR3 plus reference TRBV7-6 and TRBJ1-4, the full variable domain is GAGVSQSPRYKVTKRGQDVALRCDPISGHVSLYWYRQALGQGPEFLTYFNYEAQQDKSGLPNDRFSAERPEGSISTLTIQRTEQRDSAMYRCASSSSQGALRKEKLFFGSGTQLSVL.

This clone has only a few counts. The read is 3 residues too short to cover the CDR3 end, so that end is filled in from the germline J gene. This rearrangement joins TRBV30 to TRBJ1-6, with 9 positions matching TRBD1. In germline, CDR1 is GTSNPN, CDR2 SVGIG (reference sequence). The CDR3 is made up of 19 amino acids. The ends lost 2 bases at V and 0 bases at J; junction bases unmatched: 11. The CDR3 sequence is CAWSRGFGTGNSYNSPLHF. The covered CDR3 bases are TGTGCCTGGAGTAGGGGGTTCGGGACAGGGAACTCCTATAATTCACCC.

This clone has only a few counts. The CDR3 end falls 3 residues outside the read, so it is completed with the germline J gene. The V call is TRBV5-1, the J call TRBJ2-1; tentatively, D is TRBD1 (6 bases). This CDR3 has 13 residues. Trimming removed 4 bases at V and 3 bases at J, with 8 bases between. CDR1 is SGHRS, CDR2 YFSETQ, per germline. The CDR3 sequence: CASSPGHYNEQFF. The CDR3 bases that were read are TGCGCCAGCAGCCCGGGACACTACAATGAG. Combining the CDR3 with reference TRBV5-1 and TRBJ2-1 gives the whole variable domain KAGVTQTPRYLIKTRGQQVTLSCSPISGHRSVSWYQQTPGQGLQFLFEYFSETQRNKGNFPGRFSGRQFSNSRSEMNVSTLELGDSALYLCASSPGHYNEQFFGPGTRLTVL.

Many counts were recorded for this clone. The observed sequence ends 3 residues before the CDR3 terminus, with the missing tail filled in from the germline J gene. The rearrangement uses TRBV7-9 and TRBJ1-4, with 7 bases lining up with TRBD1. Per germline, CDR1 SEHNR and CDR2 FQNEAQ (reference sequence). The junction had 8 bases not matched to a gene; V was cut back by 3 bases and J by 7 bases. The CDR3 spans 15 residues. CDR3 DNA, as far as it was read: TGTGCCAGCAGCTTTGTGACAGGGTTAAGTGAAAAA. Residues: CASSFVTGLSEK. The whole CDR3 sequence is CASSFVTGLSEKLFF.

Points on this clone: The read ends 3 residues shy of where the CDR3 ends; the end is completed using the germline J gene. The chain employs TRBV6-1 and TRBJ2-3; 10 nucleotides line up with TRBD1. The J segment lost 4 bases and the V segment lost 0 bases, leaving 13 bases of the junction unmatched. Looked up from germline, CDR1 is MNHNS and CDR2 is SASEGT. CDR3 length equals 19 residues. The CDR3 here is CASSEALGQGYRSADTQYF. The DNA read from the CDR3 is TGTGCCAGCAGTGAAGCCCTGGGACAGGGGTATCGAAGCGCAGATACG.

Many counts were recorded for this clone. Sequencing ends 3 residues short of the CDR3 end; the germline J gene provides the rest. The chain has TRBV2 and TRBJ2-5, with D perhaps matching TRBD1 (6 bases). The germline gives CDR1 SNHLY, CDR2 FYNNEI. The length of the CDR3 is 11 residues. The ends were cut back, 8 bases at V and 4 bases at J, with 8 bases in the middle. The DNA read from the CDR3 is TGTGCCAGCGGGGGCGGAGAGACC. It yields the protein CASGGGET. The whole CDR3 is CASGGGETQYF.